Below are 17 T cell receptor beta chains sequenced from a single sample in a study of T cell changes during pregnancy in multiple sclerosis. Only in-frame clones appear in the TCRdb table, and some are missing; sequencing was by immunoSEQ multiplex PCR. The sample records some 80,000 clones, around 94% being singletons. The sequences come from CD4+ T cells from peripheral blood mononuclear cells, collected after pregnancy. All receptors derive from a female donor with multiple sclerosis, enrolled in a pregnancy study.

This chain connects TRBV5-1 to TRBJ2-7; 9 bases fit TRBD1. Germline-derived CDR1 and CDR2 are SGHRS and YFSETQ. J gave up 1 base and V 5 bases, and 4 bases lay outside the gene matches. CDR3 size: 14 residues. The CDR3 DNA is TGCGCCAGCAGACCCGGGACAGGGTCCTACGAGCAGTACTTC. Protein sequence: CASRPGTGSYEQYF.

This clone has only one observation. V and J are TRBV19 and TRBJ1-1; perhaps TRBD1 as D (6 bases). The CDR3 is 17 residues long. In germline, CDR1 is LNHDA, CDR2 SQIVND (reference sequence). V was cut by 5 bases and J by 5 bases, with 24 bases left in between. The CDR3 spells CASSSGLGGRGGTEAFF. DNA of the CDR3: TGTGCCAGTAGTTCAGGCTTAGGGGGACGGGGCGGAACTGAAGCTTTCTTT.

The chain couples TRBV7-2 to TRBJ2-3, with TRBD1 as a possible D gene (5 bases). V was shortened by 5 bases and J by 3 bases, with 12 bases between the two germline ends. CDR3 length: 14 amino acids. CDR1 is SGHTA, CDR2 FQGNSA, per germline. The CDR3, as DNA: TGTGCCAGCAGCCCCCAAGGGGCGACAGATACGCAGTATTTT. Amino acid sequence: CASSPQGATDTQYF. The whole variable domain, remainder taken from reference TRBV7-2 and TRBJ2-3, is GAGVSQSPSNKVTEKGKDVELRCDPISGHTALYWYRQSLGQGLEFLIYFQGNSAPDKSGLPSDRFSAERTGGSVSTLTIQRTQQEDSAVYLCASSPQGATDTQYFGPGTRLTVL.

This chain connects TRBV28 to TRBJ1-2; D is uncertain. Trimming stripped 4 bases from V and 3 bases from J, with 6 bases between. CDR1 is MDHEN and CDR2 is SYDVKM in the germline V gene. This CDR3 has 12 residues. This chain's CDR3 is CASSSGDYGYTF. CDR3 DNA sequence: TGTGCCAGCAGTTCAGGTGACTATGGCTACACCTTC.

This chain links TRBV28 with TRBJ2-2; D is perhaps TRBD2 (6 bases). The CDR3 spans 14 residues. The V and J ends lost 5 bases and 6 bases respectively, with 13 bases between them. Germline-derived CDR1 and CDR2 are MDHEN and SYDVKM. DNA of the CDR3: TGTGCCAGCAGTACAAAGGGGAGGCCCGGGGAGCTGTTTTTT. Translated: CASSTKGRPGELFF.

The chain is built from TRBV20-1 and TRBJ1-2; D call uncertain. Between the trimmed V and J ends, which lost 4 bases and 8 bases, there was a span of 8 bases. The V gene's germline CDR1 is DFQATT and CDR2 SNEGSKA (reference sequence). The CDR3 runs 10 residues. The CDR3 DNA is TGCAGTGCTAAGGGAGGGGGCTACACCTTC. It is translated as CSAKGGGYTF.

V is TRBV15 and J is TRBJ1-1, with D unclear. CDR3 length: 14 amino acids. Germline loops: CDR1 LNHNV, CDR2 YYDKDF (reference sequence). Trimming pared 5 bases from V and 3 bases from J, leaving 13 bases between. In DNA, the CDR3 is TGTGCCACCAGCGGGGAGGAAAGTTACACTGAAGCTTTCTTT. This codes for CATSGEESYTEAFF.

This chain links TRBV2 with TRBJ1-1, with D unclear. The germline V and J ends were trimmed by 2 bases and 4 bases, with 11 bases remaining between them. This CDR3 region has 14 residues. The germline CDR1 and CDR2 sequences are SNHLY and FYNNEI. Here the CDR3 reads CASSETFGSTEAFF. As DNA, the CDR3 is TGTGCCAGCAGTGAAACATTTGGGAGCACTGAAGCTTTCTTT.

The CDR3 reads CASSLGWRDNEQFF. For the CDR3, the DNA is TGTGCCAGCAGCTTAGGATGGAGGGACAATGAGCAGTTCTTC. The V call is TRBV11-3, the J call TRBJ2-1; maybe TRBD2 (6 bases). The CDR3 is made up of 14 amino acids. V was clipped by 1 base and J by 5 bases, with 9 bases between them. CDR1 is SGHNT, CDR2 YENEEA, per germline.

The chain's CDR3 is CASSLGLAGTDTQYF. The CDR3 DNA reads as TGCGCCAGCAGCCTGGGGCTAGCGGGCACAGATACGCAGTATTTT. This rearrangement joins TRBV5-1 to TRBJ2-3, with 7 positions matching TRBD2. The length of the CDR3 is 15 residues. After removal of 4 bases from V and 1 base from J, the junction contained 6 bases not matched to a gene. Looked up from germline, CDR1 is SGHRS and CDR2 is YFSETQ.

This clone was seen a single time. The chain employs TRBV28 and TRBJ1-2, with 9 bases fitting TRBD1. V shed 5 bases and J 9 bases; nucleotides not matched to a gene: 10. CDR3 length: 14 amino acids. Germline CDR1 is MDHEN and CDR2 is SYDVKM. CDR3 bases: TGTGCCAGCAGTCCACCGGGACAGGGACGGCGCTACACCTTC. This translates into CASSPPGQGRRYTF.

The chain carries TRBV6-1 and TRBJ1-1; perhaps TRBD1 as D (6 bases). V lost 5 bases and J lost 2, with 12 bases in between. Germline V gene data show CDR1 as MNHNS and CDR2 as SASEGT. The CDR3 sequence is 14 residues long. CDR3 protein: CASSWDGTNTEAFF. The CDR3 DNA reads TGTGCCAGCAGTTGGGACGGGACAAACACTGAAGCTTTCTTT.

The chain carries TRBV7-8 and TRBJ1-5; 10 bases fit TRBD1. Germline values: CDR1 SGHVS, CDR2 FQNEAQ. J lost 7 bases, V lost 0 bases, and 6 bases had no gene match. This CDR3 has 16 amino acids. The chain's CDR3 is CASSLARDRGNQPQHF. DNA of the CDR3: TGTGCCAGCAGCTTAGCCCGGGACAGGGGTAACCAGCCCCAGCATTTT.

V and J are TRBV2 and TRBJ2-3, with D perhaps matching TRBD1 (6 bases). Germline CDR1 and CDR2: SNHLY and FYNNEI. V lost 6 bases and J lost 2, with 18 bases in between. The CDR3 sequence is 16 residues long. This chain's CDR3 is CASRLGVDRFTDTQYF. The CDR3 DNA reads TGTGCCAGCAGGCTTGGTGTCGACAGGTTCACAGATACGCAGTATTTT.

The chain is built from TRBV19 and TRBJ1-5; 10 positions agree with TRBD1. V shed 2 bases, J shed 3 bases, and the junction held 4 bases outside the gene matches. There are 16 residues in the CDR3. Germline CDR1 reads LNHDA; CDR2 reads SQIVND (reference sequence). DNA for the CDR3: TGTGCCAGTAGTATACTCGACAGGGGGCACAATCAGCCCCAGCATTTT. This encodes CASSILDRGHNQPQHF.

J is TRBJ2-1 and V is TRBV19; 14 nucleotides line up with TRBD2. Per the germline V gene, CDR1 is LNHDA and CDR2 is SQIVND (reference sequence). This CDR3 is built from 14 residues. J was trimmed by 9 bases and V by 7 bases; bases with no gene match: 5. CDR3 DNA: TGTGCCAGTACCGTCGGACTAGCGGGGGGTGAGCAGTTCTTC. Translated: CASTVGLAGGEQFF.

This CDR3 reads CASSSPNRGAYEQYF. CDR3 DNA: TGTGCCAGCAGTTCCCCTAACAGGGGGGCCTACGAGCAGTACTTC. This chain links TRBV27 with TRBJ2-7; TRBD1 agrees at 8 bases. This CDR3 spans 15 amino acids. Germline loops: CDR1 MNHEY, CDR2 SMNVEV (reference sequence). V shed 4 bases and J 2 bases; nucleotides not matched to a gene: 7.